A single sample gave rise to the 5 T cell receptor beta chains below, sequenced in a study of T-cell memory formation after mild COVID-19 (dated by TCRdb to the early 2020s). Library preparation used 5' RACE. The reads were generated on an Illumina NovaSeq 6000. In TCRdb, the public reads were trimmed at Q25 with fastp and aligned with MiXCR, with productive beta chains retained. All rows with the same CDR3 protein become a single entry with the most common DNA and genes. Recorded for this sample are 170,000 or so distinct CDR3 sequences; 20% to 25% of them occurred a single time. More than 20% of the sample lies in the top ten. Sequencing was performed on PBMCs or a T cell subset sorted from them (not recorded which). These receptors originate from an adult woman who had mild COVID-19 (a few samples of this study predate the infection). The sample titles of this study are shuffled in the database, so cell type and time point are left out; the donor was told from shared clones.

This chain joins TRBV6-2 or TRBV6-3 and TRBJ1-1, with a weak D call TRBD1 (6 bases). The CDR3 is made up of 12 amino acids. The germline CDR1 and CDR2 sequences are MNHEY and SVGEGT. V lost 10 bases to trimming and J lost 4 bases, with 13 bases between them. CDR3 coding DNA: TGTGCCACCCTTCAAGGGGGCACTGAAGCTTTCTTT. It is translated as CATLQGGTEAFF.

This clonotype has more than one count but fewer than ten. The V and J genes are TRBV9 and TRBJ2-2; weak D call: TRBD1 (5 bases). Trimming took 4 bases from V and 1 from J, leaving 14 bases between them. This CDR3 has 16 residues. Germline V gene data show CDR1 as SGDLS and CDR2 as YYNGEE. CDR3 loop: CASSIRSQENTGELFF. The CDR3, as DNA: TGTGCCAGCAGCATCCGGTCACAGGAGAACACCGGGGAGCTGTTTTTT. Drawing the rest from reference TRBV9 and TRBJ2-2, the complete variable domain is DSGVTQTPKHLITATGQRVTLRCSPRSGDLSVYWYQQSLDQGLQFLIQYYNGEERAKGNILERFSAQQFPDLHSELNLSSLELGDSALYFCASSIRSQENTGELFFGEGSRLTVL.

This clonotype has just a few counts. This sequence joins TRBV7-6 and TRBJ1-5; the match to TRBD1 covers 10 bases. The CDR3 runs to 14 residues. The V and J ends lost 5 bases and 6 bases, in that order; junction bases with no gene match: 4. The V gene's germline CDR1 is SGHVS and CDR2 FNYEAQ. CDR3 amino acids: CASSPTGGRQPQHF. In DNA form, the CDR3 reads TGTGCCAGCAGCCCGACAGGGGGCCGTCAGCCCCAGCATTTT.

The chain couples TRBV20-1 to TRBJ2-7; D assignment may be TRBD1 or TRBD2 (5 bases each). V gave up 6 bases and J gave up 4 bases, with 16 bases separating them. The V gene's germline CDR1 is DFQATT and CDR2 SNEGSKA (reference sequence). The CDR3 is made up of 13 amino acids. CDR3 sequence reads: CSAWDQTPYEQYF. The CDR3 DNA follows: TGCAGTGCATGGGACCAGACACCTTACGAGCAGTACTTC.

There are many counts of this clonotype. The chain has TRBV5-5 and TRBJ2-4; 11 bases agree with TRBD1. With V trimmed by 4 bases and J by 6 bases, 6 bases remained unmatched. CDR1 is SGHKS and CDR2 is YYEKEE in the germline V gene (reference sequence). The CDR3 extends over 15 amino acids. CDR3 sequence reads: CASSPGQGVVNIQYF. CDR3 nucleotide sequence: TGTGCCAGCAGCCCGGGACAGGGGGTCGTAAACATTCAGTACTTC.